This T cell receptor beta chain was identified during a study of blood T cell repertoires in COVID-19. Across the study: The United States, Italy and Spain provided the acute and convalescent COVID-19 samples.

Trimming cost V 5 bases and J 8 bases, with 6 bases left between them. Germline lookup yields CDR1 SGHAT and CDR2 FQNNGV. This CDR3 region has 11 residues. Libraries were prepared by immunoSEQ multiplex PCR; TCRdb keeps only in-frame clonotypes and omits some of them. The data show 120,000 to 150,000 clones, with roughly 88% seen just once and about 8% held by the top ten. The TCR was taken from a woman aged 55-69 years with COVID-19, enrolled during active disease. Sequenced: peripheral blood. The chain joins TRBV11-2 to TRBJ1-4, with D hard to call. CDR3 sequence: CASSPGEKLFF. The CDR3 nucleotides read TGTGCCAGCAGCCCAGGAGAAAAACTGTTTTTT.